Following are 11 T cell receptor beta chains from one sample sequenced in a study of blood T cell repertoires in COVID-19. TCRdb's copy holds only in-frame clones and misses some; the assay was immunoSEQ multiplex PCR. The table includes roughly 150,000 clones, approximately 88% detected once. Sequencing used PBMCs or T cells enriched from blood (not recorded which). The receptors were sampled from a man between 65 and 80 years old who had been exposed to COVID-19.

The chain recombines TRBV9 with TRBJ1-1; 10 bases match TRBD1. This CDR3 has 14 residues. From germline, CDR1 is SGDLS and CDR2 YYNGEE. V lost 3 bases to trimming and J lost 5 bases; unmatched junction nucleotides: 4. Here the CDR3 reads CASSGGQGVTEAFF. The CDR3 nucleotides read TGTGCCAGCAGCGGTGGACAGGGGGTAACTGAAGCTTTCTTT.

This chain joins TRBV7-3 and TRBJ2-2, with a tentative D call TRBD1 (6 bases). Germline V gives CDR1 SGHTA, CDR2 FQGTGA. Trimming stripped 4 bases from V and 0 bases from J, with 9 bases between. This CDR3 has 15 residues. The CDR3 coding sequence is TGTGCCAGCAGCTCGACAGGAGCGAACACCGGGGAGCTGTTTTTT. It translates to CASSSTGANTGELFF.

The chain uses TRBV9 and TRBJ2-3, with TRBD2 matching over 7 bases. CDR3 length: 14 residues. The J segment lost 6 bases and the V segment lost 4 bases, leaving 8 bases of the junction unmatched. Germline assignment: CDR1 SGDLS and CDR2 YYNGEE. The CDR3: CASSPRESPDTQYF. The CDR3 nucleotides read TGTGCCAGCAGCCCGCGGGAGTCCCCGGATACGCAGTATTTT.

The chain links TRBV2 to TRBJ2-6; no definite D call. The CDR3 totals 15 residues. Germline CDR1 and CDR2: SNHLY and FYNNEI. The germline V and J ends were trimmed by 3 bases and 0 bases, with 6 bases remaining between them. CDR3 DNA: TGTGCCAGCAGTGATACAGCCTCTGGGGCCAACGTCCTGACTTTC. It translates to CASSDTASGANVLTF.

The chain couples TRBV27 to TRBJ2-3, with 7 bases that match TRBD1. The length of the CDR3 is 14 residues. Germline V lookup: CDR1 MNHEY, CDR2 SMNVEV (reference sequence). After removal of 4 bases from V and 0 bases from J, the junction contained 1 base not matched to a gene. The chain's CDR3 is CASSYRGSTDTQYF. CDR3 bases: TGTGCCAGCAGTTACAGGGGAAGCACAGATACGCAGTATTTT.

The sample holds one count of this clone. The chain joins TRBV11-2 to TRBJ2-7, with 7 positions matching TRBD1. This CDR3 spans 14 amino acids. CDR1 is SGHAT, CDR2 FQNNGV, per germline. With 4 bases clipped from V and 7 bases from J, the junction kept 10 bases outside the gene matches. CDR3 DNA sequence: TGTGCCAGCAGCTCGATGGGGACAGCGAAGGAGCAGTACTTC. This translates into CASSSMGTAKEQYF. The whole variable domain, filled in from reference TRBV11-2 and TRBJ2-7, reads EAGVAQSPRYKIIEKRQSVAFWCNPISGHATLYWYQQILGQGPKLLIQFQNNGVVDDSQLPKDRFSAERLKGVDSTLKIQPAKLEDSAVYLCASSSMGTAKEQYFGPGTRLTVT.

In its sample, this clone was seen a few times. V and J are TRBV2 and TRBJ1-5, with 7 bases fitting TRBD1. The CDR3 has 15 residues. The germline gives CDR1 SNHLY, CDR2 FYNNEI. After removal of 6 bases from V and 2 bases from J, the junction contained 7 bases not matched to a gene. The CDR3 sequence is CASRDRDSGNQPQHF. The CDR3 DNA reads TGTGCCAGCAGAGACAGGGATTCCGGCAATCAGCCCCAGCATTTT. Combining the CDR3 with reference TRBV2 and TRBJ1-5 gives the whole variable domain EPEVTQTPSHQVTQMGQEVILRCVPISNHLYFYWYRQILGQKVEFLVSFYNNEISEKSEIFDDQFSVERPDGSNFTLKIRSTKLEDSAMYFCASRDRDSGNQPQHFGDGTRLSIL.

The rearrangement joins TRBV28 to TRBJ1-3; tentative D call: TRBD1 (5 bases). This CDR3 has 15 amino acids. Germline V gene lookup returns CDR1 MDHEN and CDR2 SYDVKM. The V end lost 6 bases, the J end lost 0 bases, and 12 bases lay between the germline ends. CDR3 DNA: TGTGCCAGCAGCAAAACAGGAGTCTCTGGAAACACCATATATTTT. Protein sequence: CASSKTGVSGNTIYF. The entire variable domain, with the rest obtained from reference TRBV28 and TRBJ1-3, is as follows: DVKVTQSSRYLVKRTGEKVFLECVQDMDHENMFWYRQDPGLGLRLIYFSYDVKMKEKGDIPEGYSVSREKKERFSLILESASTNQTSMYLCASSKTGVSGNTIYFGEGSWLTVV.

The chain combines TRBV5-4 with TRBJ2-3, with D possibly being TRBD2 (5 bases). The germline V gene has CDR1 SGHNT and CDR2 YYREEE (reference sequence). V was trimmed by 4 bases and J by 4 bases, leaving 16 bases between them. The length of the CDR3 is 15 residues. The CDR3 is CASSPPGLRADTQYF. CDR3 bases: TGTGCCAGCAGCCCCCCCGGACTTAGGGCAGATACGCAGTATTTT.

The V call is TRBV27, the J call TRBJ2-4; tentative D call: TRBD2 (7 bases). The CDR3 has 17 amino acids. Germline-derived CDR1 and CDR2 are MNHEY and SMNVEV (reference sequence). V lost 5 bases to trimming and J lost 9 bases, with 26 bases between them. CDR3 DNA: TGTGCCAGCAGTCCCGGAGGGGGGCCAGGAGGGGAGGGCATTCAGTACTTC. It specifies CASSPGGGPGGEGIQYF.

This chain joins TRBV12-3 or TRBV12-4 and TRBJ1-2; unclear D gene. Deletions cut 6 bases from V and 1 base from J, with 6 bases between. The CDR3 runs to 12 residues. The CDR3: CASRKLNYGYTF. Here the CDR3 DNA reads TGTGCCAGCAGGAAACTTAACTATGGCTACACCTTC.